This T cell receptor beta chain is drawn from a study of human CD8 memory T cell subsets. TCR beta was sequenced from UMI-tagged 5' RACE libraries. From its re-call of the 5' RACE reads, TCRdb lists each CDR3 protein once, without DNA. The sample data list roughly 10,000 distinct CDR3 sequences. The CDR3 consists of 16 residues. CDR1 and CDR2 from the germline V gene are SGHKS and YYEKEE (reference sequence). Study findings and constraints: This study sequenced only the T cell receptor beta chains and no others. Stem-like memory T cells matched precursor exhausted T cells in high diversity, which effector memory cells lacked.

In terms of frequency, this clonotype is medium-sized. Its antigen is currently unknown. Specimen: CD8+ stem-like memory T cells (TSCM and TCM) sorted from PBMCs. Subset of the sample: stem-like memory CD8 T cells (TSTEM), CCR7+ PD-1- TIGIT-. The receptor was isolated from a human donor in good health. The chain has TRBV5-5 and TRBJ2-1; TCRdb names TRBD1, which stays unverified in the absence of DNA. CDR3 loop: CASSPSPGRVDNEQFF.